The 10 T cell receptor beta chains in this list originate from one sample, sequenced in a study of early T cells in non-severe SARS-CoV-2 infection. TCRdb re-derived calls from the 5' RACE reads in MiXCR, one entry per CDR3 protein. Of tens of thousands of distinct CDR3 sequences in the sample, 5.5% to 6.5% were seen once. The specimen was whole blood. The receptor source for this set is an adult who was a healthcare worker with PCR-confirmed SARS-CoV-2 infection or an uninfected control (not recorded which).

About this clonotype: One end of the junction fails to match germline, which may point to a read error. The J gene is TRBJ2-7, the V gene TRBV6-6, with D hard to call. The CDR3 extends over 16 amino acids. The germline CDR1 and CDR2 sequences are MNHNY and SVGAGI (reference sequence). The CDR3 DNA is TGCGCCAGCAGTTACCCCCCCCAGGAGTCTTCCTACGAGCAGTACTTC. Protein product: CASSYPPQESSYEQYF.

This clonotype was seen repeatedly, ten times or more. The chain uses TRBV27 and TRBJ2-2; no clear D. This CDR3 comprises 12 residues. Germline V lookup: CDR1 MNHEY, CDR2 SMNVEV (reference sequence). Trimming shortened V by 2 bases and J by 4 bases, and 2 bases separated the two germline ends. CDR3 in amino acids: CASSLATGELFF. In nucleotides, the CDR3 is TGTGCCAGCAGTTTAGCCACCGGGGAGCTGTTTTTT.

The chain uses TRBV7-9 and TRBJ1-4; 7 bases agree with TRBD1. The junction had 7 bases not matched to a gene; V was cut back by 4 bases and J by 8 bases. Germline V lookup: CDR1 SEHNR, CDR2 FQNEAQ (reference sequence). The CDR3 has 14 amino acids. CDR3 region: CASSSTGVGEKLFF. DNA of the CDR3: TGTGCCAGCAGCTCAACAGGGGTGGGAGAAAAACTGTTTTTT.

This clonotype was seen only a few times. The chain is built from TRBV20-1 and TRBJ1-3, with a weak D call TRBD1 (5 bases). In germline, CDR1 is DFQATT, CDR2 SNEGSKA (reference sequence). Trimming shortened V by 3 bases and J by 0 bases, and 15 bases separated the two germline ends. The CDR3 contains 16 residues. The CDR3 protein is CSARETESISGNTIYF. The CDR3 nucleotides read TGCAGTGCTAGGGAGACAGAGTCTATCTCTGGAAACACCATATATTTT.

This clonotype was seen more than once but under ten times. This sequence joins TRBV7-2 and TRBJ2-5, with TRBD2 matching over 12 bases. This CDR3 has 16 amino acids. CDR1 SGHTA and CDR2 FQGNSA come from the germline V gene. V lost 3 bases and J lost 1; bases outside the gene matches: 3. CDR3 DNA: TGTGCCAGCAGCTTCGCTAGCGGGGGGGGCCAAGAGACCCAGTACTTC. Translation gives CASSFASGGGQETQYF.

In its sample, this clonotype was seen many times. The rearrangement joins TRBV5-1 to TRBJ1-2, with TRBD1 matching over 8 bases. The V segment lost 0 bases and the J segment 4 bases; nucleotides outside the gene matches: 8. The CDR3 contains 16 residues. Germline loops: CDR1 SGHRS, CDR2 YFSETQ. The CDR3 region has the DNA TGCGCCAGCAGCTTGGACGACAGGGGAGTCCCCTATGGCTACACCTTC. Residues: CASSLDDRGVPYGYTF.

Regarding this clonotype: A much more abundant neighbour one base away suggests this may be a read error. The chain links TRBV7-3 to TRBJ1-2; D gene ambiguous. In germline, CDR1 is SGHTA, CDR2 FQGTGA. With 5 bases removed from V and 0 bases from J, the gap between germline ends came to 7 bases. There are 13 residues in the CDR3. The CDR3 DNA sequence: TGTGCCAGCAGCCCGTACCCTAACTATGGCTACACCTTC. Residues: CASSPYPNYGYTF.

Comments on this clonotype: Germline and junction disagree at one end, which may indicate a read error. The chain carries TRBV7-9 and TRBJ2-3, with TRBD2 matching 8 bases. Germline V gene lookup returns CDR1 SEHNR and CDR2 FQNEAQ (reference sequence). This CDR3 has 16 residues. CDR3 DNA: TGTGACAGCAGCTCGGCACTAGCGGATAGCACAGATACGCAGTATTTT. It yields the protein CDSSSALADSTDTQYF. Full variable domain (remainder filled in from reference TRBV7-9 and TRBJ2-3): DTGVSQNPRHKITKRGQNVTFRCDPISEHNRLYWYRQTLGQGPEFLTYFQNEAQLEKSRLLSDRFSAERPKGSFSTLEIQRTEQGDSAMYLCDSSSALADSTDTQYFGPGTRLTVL.

In its sample, this clonotype was seen many times. The V gene is TRBV20-1, the J gene TRBJ2-3; the D gene could be TRBD1 or TRBD2 (6 bases each). V was cut by 4 bases and J by 3 bases, with 20 bases left in between. The CDR3 is 16 amino acids. Germline-derived CDR1 and CDR2 are DFQATT and SNEGSKA (reference sequence). The CDR3 loop is CSATDRQPGATDTQYF. The DNA of the CDR3 is TGCAGTGCTACGGACAGACAACCGGGGGCGACAGATACGCAGTATTTT.

The chain uses TRBV29-1 and TRBJ1-1, with TRBD1 as a possible D gene (5 bases). The CDR3 covers 11 residues. Germline V CDR1 and CDR2: SQVTM, ANQGSEA. With 4 bases removed from V and 5 bases from J, the gap between germline ends came to 8 bases. In DNA, the CDR3 is TGCAGCGTTGGCCGGGGGACTGAAGCTTTCTTT. Its translation: CSVGRGTEAFF.